Listed below are T cell receptor beta chains from one sample, sequenced in a study of shared clonotypes between healthy human individuals. Method: immunoSEQ multiplex PCR; TCRdb's copy keeps in-frame clones and lacks some. There are some 2.1 million clones in the sample; roughly 94% occur only once, and 0.9% to 1.3% lies in the top ten. Material: naive CD8+ T cells sorted from blood. The receptors here all came from a man aged 18-30 years in good health. CDR3s include the opening cysteine and the closing phenylalanine or tryptophan. D genes are given only for firm matches. Clone size is not always given. Where it is, it says once, few, many or a class for expanded clones.

D gene: .; J gene: TRBJ2-1; clone size: .; V gene: TRBV4-3; CDR3 DNA: TGCGCCAGCAGCCAAGACCGGCTTGTCTCCTACAATGAGCAGTTCTTC; CDR3 protein: CASSQDRLVSYNEQFF
D gene: .; J gene: TRBJ2-7; clone size: .; V gene: TRBV6-5; CDR3 DNA: TGTGCCAGCAGTTACTCCCAGGAGTCCTACGAGCAGTACTTC; CDR3 protein: CASSYSQESYEQYF
D gene: .; J gene: TRBJ1-2; clone size: .; V gene: TRBV15; CDR3 DNA: TGTGCCACCAGCGGATCTGGGACTGGGGCCTATGGCTACACCTTC; CDR3 protein: CATSGSGTGAYGYTF
D gene: .; J gene: TRBJ1-2; clone size: once; V gene: TRBV4-1; CDR3 DNA: TGCGCCAGCAGCCAAGAACCCCTCTCGGGTGAGGGGAGCCATAACTATGGCTACACCTTC; CDR3 protein: CASSQEPLSGEGSHNYGYTF
D gene: .; J gene: TRBJ2-7; clone size: .; V gene: TRBV27; CDR3 DNA: TGTGCCAGCAGTTTATGGGGCGGCTCCTACGAGCAGTACTTC; CDR3 protein: CASSLWGGSYEQYF
D gene: .; J gene: TRBJ1-1; clone size: .; V gene: TRBV9; CDR3 DNA: TGTGCCAGCAGCGTAGGGGCAGGGAATGAAGCTTTCTTT; CDR3 protein: CASSVGAGNEAFF
D gene: TRBD2; J gene: TRBJ2-5; clone size: few; V gene: TRBV25-1; CDR3 DNA: TGTGCCAGCAGTGTCCTAGCGGGACAAGAGACCCAGTACTTC; CDR3 protein: CASSVLAGQETQYF
D gene: TRBD2; J gene: TRBJ2-7; clone size: .; V gene: TRBV7-2; CDR3 DNA: TGTGCCAGCAGCTTAGCCGGGACTAGCGCGACCTACGAGCAGTACTTC; CDR3 protein: CASSLAGTSATYEQYF
D gene: .; J gene: TRBJ1-5; clone size: .; V gene: TRBV27; CDR3 DNA: TGTGCCAGCAGAGCCGGGGCATTGGGCAATCAGCCCCAGCATTTT; CDR3 protein: CASRAGALGNQPQHF
D gene: .; J gene: TRBJ1-6; clone size: .; V gene: TRBV5-6; CDR3 DNA: TGTGCCAGCAGCTTGTGGCGCCAGGGCACGGATTCACCCCTCCACTTT; CDR3 protein: CASSLWRQGTDSPLHF
D gene: .; J gene: TRBJ1-3; clone size: .; V gene: TRBV5-6; CDR3 DNA: TGTGCCAGCAGCTTAGACGGAAGCTCTGGAAACACCATATATTTT; CDR3 protein: CASSLDGSSGNTIYF
D gene: TRBD2; J gene: TRBJ2-3; clone size: .; V gene: TRBV13; CDR3 DNA: TGTGCCAGCAGCTCCCTAGCGGGAGGAACCACAGATACGCAGTATTTT; CDR3 protein: CASSSLAGGTTDTQYF
D gene: TRBD1; J gene: TRBJ1-2; clone size: .; V gene: TRBV10-3; CDR3 DNA: TGTGCCCCCGAGGACCGGGACAGGGGGCGCGGTGGCTACACCTTC; CDR3 protein: CAPEDRDRGRGGYTF